Listed below are T cell receptor beta chains from one sample, sequenced in a study of T cells expressing NK-cell markers. TCRdb reprocessed the 5' RACE reads, with one entry per CDR3 protein and no DNA. The sample totals 400,000 to 450,000 distinct CDR3 sequences; its top ten clones hold 6% to 9.5%. Sequenced material: blood T cells: a sorted CD56 or NKG2C T cell subset, CD4+ or CD8+ T cells, or bulk PBMC T cells (not recorded which). The receptor set was obtained from a woman between 18 and 69 years old in good health. Each CDR3 is given with its conserved first and last residue. Fields, in order: J gene, V gene, CDR3 protein.

TRBJ1-1 TRBV7-9 CASSLDSKNTEAFF
TRBJ2-1 TRBV12-3/TRBV12-4 CASSIEQGWYNEQFF
TRBJ2-7 TRBV5-6 CASSSPGLGSYEQYF
TRBJ2-1 TRBV7-3 CASSSDRSWKHEQFF
TRBJ2-2 TRBV5-1 CASSSVLAVNTGELFF
TRBJ1-2 TRBV7-2 CASSERQGPYGYTF
TRBJ2-1 TRBV29-1 CSVEGARGEQFF
TRBJ2-1 TRBV30 CAWSRGANSYNEQFF
TRBJ1-5 TRBV7-9 CASSNGQGRGNQPQHF
TRBJ1-2 TRBV29-1 CSVDFGWGGWGYTF
TRBJ1-3 TRBV6-2/TRBV6-3 CASSYSTRGSGNTIYF
TRBJ2-7 TRBV7-2 CASGRQGYEQYF
TRBJ2-5 TRBV20-1 CSARVELAPRAQETQYF
TRBJ1-6 TRBV7-8 CASSLAVGRQSSYNSPLHF
TRBJ2-5 TRBV2 CASRAGLNQETQYF
TRBJ2-3 TRBV18 CASSPLPLAGVTDTQYF
TRBJ2-6 TRBV30 CAWSYGSGANVLTF
TRBJ1-2 TRBV29-1 CSVQGGRWGYTF
TRBJ1-2 TRBV6-1 CASHGALTGTNYGYTF
TRBJ2-3 TRBV20-1 CSAHPGGTDTQYF
TRBJ2-1 TRBV6-1 CASSELVGSHNEQFF
TRBJ2-3 TRBV6-5 CASSYRGLAGTDTQYF
TRBJ1-1 TRBV4-3 CASSPTVGGTEAFF
TRBJ1-1 TRBV7-6 CASRGSNTEAFF
TRBJ2-1 TRBV4-2 CASSHGSYNEQFF
TRBJ1-2 TRBV25-1 CASSESGTGSYGYTF
TRBJ1-2 TRBV4-3 CASSDRGLGYTF
TRBJ2-1 TRBV7-2 CASSLGLAGGNNEQFF
TRBJ2-2 TRBV20-1 CSARGVIGTGELFF